A selection of T cell receptor beta chains follows, all from one sample in a study of blood T cell repertoires in COVID-19. Only in-frame clones appear in the TCRdb table, and some are missing; sequencing was by immunoSEQ multiplex PCR. The sample lists around 77,000 clones, 70% to 90% occurring once. The sequenced sample was peripheral blood. These receptors were obtained from a man aged 65 to 85 with active or convalescent COVID-19. The conserved cysteine and the conserved F or W are not part of the CDR3 here.

J gene	CDR3 length	V gene	CDR3 protein
TRBJ1-4	14	TRBV11-1	ASSMLPGQENEKLF
TRBJ1-2	12	TRBV5-4	ASSFGLESGGYT
TRBJ1-4	11	TRBV13	ASSLVRREKLF
TRBJ2-7	13	TRBV3-1/TRBV3-2	ASSAGVGANYEQY
TRBJ1-2	12	TRBV11-1	ASSLDTNPYGYT
TRBJ2-7	14	TRBV6-2/TRBV6-3	ASSWEPGRQEYEQY
TRBJ1-3	15	TRBV3-1/TRBV3-2	ASSGTGRISTRNTIY
TRBJ2-1	12	TRBV3-1/TRBV3-2	ASSQDRGYNEQF
TRBJ1-6	13	TRBV2	ASSLGQGYGSPLH
TRBJ2-6	18	TRBV15	ATSTTRGQDPSSGANVLT
TRBJ2-1	12	TRBV11-2	ASSLGQGSREQF
TRBJ1-2	11	TRBV27	AKRGGANYGYT
TRBJ1-5	11	TRBV6-5	ASRINEAQPQH
TRBJ2-3	13	TRBV7-7	ASSPGGVLTDTQY
TRBJ2-3	11	TRBV18	ASSPLAEDTQY